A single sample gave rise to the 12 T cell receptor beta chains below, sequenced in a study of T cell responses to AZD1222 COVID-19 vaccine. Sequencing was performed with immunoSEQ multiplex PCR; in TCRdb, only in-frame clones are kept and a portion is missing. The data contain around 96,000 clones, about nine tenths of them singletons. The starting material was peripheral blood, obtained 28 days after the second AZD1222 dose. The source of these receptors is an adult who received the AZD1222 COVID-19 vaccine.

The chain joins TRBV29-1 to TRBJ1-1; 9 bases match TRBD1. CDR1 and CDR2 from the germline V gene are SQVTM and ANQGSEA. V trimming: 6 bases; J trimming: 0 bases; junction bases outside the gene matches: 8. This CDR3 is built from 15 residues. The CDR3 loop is CSVGRTGVLNTEAFF. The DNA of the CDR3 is TGCAGCGTCGGAAGGACAGGGGTCTTGAACACTGAAGCTTTCTTT.

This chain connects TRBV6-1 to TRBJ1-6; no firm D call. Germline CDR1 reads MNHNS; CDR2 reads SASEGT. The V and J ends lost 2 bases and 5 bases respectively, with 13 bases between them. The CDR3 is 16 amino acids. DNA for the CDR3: TGTGCCAGCAGTGAATTTCTCCTAGAGAATAATTCACCCCTCCACTTT. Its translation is CASSEFLLENNSPLHF.

CDR3 region: CASRKQGFTGELFF. The CDR3 DNA reads TGTGCCAGCAGGAAACAGGGGTTCACCGGGGAGCTGTTTTTT. The V call is TRBV7-2, the J call TRBJ2-2, with 7 nucleotides matching TRBD1. Germline V gene data show CDR1 as SGHTA and CDR2 as FQGNSA. V dropped 6 bases and J dropped 4; count of bases not matched to a gene: 5. There are 14 residues in the CDR3. Filled out from reference TRBV7-2 and TRBJ2-2, the complete variable domain reads GAGVSQSPSNKVTEKGKDVELRCDPISGHTALYWYRQSLGQGLEFLIYFQGNSAPDKSGLPSDRFSAERTGGSVSTLTIQRTQQEDSAVYLCASRKQGFTGELFFGEGSRLTVL.

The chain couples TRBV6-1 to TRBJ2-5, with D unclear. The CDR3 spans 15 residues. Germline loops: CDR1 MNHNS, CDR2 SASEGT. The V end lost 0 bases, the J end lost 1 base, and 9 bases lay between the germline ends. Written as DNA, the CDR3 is TGTGCCAGCAGTGAAGCGCTTCTAGTCCAAGAGACCCAGTACTTC. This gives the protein CASSEALLVQETQYF.

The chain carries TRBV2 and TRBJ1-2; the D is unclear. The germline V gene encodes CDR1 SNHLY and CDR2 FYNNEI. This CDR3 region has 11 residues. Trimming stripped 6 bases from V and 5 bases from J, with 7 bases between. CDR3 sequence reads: CASRRQYGYTF. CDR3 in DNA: TGTGCCAGCAGGAGGCAGTATGGCTACACCTTC.

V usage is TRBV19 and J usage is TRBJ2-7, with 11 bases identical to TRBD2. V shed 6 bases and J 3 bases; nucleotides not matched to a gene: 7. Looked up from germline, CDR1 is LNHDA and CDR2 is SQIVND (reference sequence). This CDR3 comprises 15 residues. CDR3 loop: CASSTLAGGYYEQYF. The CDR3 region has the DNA TGTGCCAGTAGCACTCTAGCGGGGGGTTACTACGAGCAGTACTTC.

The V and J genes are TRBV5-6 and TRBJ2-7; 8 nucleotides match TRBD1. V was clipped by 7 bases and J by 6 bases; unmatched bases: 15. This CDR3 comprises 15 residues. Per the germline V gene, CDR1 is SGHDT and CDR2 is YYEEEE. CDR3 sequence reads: CASGWGRTGTSEQYF. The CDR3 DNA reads TGTGCCAGCGGCTGGGGAAGGACAGGGACATCCGAGCAGTACTTC.

In DNA form, the CDR3 reads TGTGCTAGTGCCGGGACTTTAGGGACCGGGGAGCTGTTTTTT. Translation gives CASAGTLGTGELFF. The chain has TRBV12-5 and TRBJ2-2, with a weak D call TRBD2 (6 bases). Trimming took off 7 bases at V and 5 bases at J, with 14 bases between the two ends. Germline values: CDR1 LGHNT, CDR2 FRNRAP. This CDR3 has 14 amino acids.

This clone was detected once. CDR3 sequence (DNA): TGTGCCAGCATCCACTCGGGACGGACCTACAATGAGCAGTTCTTC. Translation gives CASIHSGRTYNEQFF. The V call is TRBV5-6, the J call TRBJ2-1, with D perhaps matching TRBD1 or TRBD2 (5 bases each). The germline V gene has CDR1 SGHDT and CDR2 YYEEEE. V was shortened by 6 bases and J by 2 bases, with 15 bases between the two germline ends. The CDR3 loop spans 15 amino acids.

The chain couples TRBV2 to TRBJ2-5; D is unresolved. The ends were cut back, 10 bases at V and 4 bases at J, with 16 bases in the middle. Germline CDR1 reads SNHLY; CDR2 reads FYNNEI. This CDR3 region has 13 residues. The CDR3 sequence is CAIALTVVETQYF. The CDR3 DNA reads TGTGCCATAGCACTAACCGTCGTAGAGACCCAGTACTTC.

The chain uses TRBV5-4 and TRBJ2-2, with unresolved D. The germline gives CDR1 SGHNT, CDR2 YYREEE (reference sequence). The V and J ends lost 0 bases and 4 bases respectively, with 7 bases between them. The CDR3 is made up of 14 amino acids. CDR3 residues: CASSLDLSTGELFF. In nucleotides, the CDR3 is TGTGCCAGCAGCTTGGACTTATCCACCGGGGAGCTGTTTTTT.

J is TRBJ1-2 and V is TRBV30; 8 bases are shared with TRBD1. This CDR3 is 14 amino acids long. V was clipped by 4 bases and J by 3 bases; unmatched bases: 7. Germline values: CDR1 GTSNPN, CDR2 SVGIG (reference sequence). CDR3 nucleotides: TGTGCCTGGAACAGGGGGGCACTGGACTATGGCTACACCTTC. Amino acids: CAWNRGALDYGYTF.